This T cell receptor beta chain is from a study of cytomegalovirus exposure and HLA in healthy donors. General study results and limits: Rare sequences made up most TCRs, while some public TCRs were found in many donors.

Method: immunoSEQ multiplex PCR; TCRdb's copy keeps in-frame clones and lacks some. This table has 70,000 to 85,000 clones, about 95% appearing once. Trimming cost V 0 bases and J 7 bases, with 7 bases left between them. The CDR3 is 11 amino acids. Germline CDR1 reads GTSNPN; CDR2 reads SVGIG (reference sequence). About this clone: Its cognate antigen is unknown.

The receptor's source is a woman under 30 in good health and CMV-seropositive. The chain carries TRBV30 and TRBJ2-7; the D is unclear. The sequencing sample was made of PBMCs. This chain's CDR3 is CAWSVAPEQYF. CDR3 nucleotide sequence: TGTGCCTGGAGTGTAGCCCCAGAGCAGTACTTC.